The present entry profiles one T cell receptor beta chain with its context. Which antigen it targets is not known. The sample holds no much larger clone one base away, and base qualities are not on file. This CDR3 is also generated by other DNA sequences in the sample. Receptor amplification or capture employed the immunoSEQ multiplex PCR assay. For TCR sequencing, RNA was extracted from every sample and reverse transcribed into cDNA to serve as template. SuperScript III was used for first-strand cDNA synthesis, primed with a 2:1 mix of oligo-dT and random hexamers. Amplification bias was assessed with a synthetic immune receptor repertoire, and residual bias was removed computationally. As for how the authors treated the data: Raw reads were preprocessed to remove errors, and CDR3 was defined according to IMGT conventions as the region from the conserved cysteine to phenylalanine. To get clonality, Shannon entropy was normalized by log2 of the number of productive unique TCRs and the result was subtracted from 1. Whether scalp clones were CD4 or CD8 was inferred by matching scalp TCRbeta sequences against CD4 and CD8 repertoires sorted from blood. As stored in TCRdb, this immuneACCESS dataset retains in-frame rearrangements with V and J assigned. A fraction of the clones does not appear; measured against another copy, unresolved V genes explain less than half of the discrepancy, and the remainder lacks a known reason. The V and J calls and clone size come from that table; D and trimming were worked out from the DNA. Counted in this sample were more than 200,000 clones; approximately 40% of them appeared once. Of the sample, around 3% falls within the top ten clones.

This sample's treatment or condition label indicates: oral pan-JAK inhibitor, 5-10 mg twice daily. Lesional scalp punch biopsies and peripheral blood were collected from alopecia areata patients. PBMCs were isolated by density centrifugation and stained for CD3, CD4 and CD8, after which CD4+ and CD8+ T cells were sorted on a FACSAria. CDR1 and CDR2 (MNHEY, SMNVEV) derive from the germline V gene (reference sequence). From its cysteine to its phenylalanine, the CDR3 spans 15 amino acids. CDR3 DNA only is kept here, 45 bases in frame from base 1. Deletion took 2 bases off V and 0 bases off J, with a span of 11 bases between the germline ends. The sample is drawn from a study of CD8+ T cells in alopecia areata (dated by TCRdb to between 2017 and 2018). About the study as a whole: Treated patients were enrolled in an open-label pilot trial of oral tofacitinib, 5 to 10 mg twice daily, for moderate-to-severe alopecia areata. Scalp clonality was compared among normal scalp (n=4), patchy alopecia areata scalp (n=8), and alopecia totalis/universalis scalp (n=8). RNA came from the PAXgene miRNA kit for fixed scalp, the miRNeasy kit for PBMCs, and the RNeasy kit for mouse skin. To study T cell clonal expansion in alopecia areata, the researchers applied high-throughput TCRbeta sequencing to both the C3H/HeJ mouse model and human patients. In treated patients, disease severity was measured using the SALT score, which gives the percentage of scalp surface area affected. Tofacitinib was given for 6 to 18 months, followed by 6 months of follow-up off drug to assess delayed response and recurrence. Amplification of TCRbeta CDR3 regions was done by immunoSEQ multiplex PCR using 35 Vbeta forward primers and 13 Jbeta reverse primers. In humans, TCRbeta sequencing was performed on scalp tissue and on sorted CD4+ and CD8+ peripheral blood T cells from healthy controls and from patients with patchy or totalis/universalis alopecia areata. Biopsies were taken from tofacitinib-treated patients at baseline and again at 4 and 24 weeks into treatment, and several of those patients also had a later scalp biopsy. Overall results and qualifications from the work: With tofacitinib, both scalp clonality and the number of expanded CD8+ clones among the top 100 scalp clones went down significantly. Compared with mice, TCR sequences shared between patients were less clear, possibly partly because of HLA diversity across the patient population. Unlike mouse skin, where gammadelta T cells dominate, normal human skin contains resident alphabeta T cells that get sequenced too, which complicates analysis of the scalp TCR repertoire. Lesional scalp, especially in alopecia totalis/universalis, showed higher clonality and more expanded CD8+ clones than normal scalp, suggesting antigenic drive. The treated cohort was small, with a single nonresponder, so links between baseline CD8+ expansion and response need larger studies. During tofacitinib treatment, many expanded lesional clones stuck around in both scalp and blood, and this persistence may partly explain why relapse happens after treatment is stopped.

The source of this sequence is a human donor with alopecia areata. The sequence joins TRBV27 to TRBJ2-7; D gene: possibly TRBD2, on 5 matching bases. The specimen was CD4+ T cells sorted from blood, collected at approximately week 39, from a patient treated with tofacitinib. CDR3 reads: CASSLSPRGSYEQYF. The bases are TGTGCCAGCAGTTTAAGCCCTCGGGGCTCCTACGAGCAGTACTTC.